This T cell receptor beta chain originates from a study of blood T cell repertoires in COVID-19. Per germline, CDR1 MNHEY and CDR2 SVGAGI. The CDR3 covers 15 residues. V gave up 4 bases and J gave up 1 base, with 13 bases separating them. Profiling relied on immunoSEQ multiplex PCR, and the TCRdb table lists in-frame clones only, not all of them. The data hold under 300,000 clones, with around four fifths observed a single time. The chain uses TRBV6-5 and TRBJ1-1, with TRBD1 as a possible D gene (5 bases). Sample: peripheral blood. The TCR was taken from a man aged 45-65 years with acute or convalescent COVID-19. The CDR3 protein is CASSWQGGKNTEAFF. For the CDR3, the DNA is TGTGCCAGCAGTTGGCAGGGAGGAAAGAACACTGAAGCTTTCTTT.